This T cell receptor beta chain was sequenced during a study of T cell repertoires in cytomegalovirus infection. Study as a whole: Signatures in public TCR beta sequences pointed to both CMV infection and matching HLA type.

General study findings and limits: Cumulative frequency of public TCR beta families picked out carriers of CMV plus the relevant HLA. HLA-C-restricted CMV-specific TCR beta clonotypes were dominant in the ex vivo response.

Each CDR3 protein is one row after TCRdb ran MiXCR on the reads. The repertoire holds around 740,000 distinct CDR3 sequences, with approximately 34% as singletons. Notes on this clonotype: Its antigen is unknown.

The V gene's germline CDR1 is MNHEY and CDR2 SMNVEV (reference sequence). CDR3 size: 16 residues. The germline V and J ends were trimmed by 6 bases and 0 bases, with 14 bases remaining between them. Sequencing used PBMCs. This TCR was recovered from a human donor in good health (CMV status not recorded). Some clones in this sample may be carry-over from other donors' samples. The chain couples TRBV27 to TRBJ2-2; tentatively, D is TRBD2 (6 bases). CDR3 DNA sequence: TGTGCCAGCAGCCCTAGGGTAGCGGCGAACACCGGGGAGCTGTTTTTT. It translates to CASSPRVAANTGELFF.